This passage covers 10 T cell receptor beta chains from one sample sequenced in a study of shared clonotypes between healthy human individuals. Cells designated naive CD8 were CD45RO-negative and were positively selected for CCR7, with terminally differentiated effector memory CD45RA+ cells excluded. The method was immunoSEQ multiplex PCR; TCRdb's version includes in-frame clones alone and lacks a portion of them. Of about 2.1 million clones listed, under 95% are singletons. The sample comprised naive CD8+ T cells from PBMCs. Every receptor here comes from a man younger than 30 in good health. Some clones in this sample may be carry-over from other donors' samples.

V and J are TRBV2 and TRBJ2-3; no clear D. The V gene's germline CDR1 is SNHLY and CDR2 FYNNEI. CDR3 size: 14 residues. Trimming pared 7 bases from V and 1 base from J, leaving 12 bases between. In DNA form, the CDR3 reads TGTGCCAGCATTGTGGGCTGGGGCACAGATACGCAGTATTTT. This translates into CASIVGWGTDTQYF. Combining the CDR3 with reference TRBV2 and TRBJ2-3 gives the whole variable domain EPEVTQTPSHQVTQMGQEVILRCVPISNHLYFYWYRQILGQKVEFLVSFYNNEISEKSEIFDDQFSVERPDGSNFTLKIRSTKLEDSAMYFCASIVGWGTDTQYFGPGTRLTVL.

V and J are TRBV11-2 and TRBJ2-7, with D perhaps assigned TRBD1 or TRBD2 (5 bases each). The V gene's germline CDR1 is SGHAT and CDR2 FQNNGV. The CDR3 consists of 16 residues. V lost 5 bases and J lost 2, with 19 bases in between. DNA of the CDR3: TGTGCCAGCAGCCCACCAGGTGGGGGTCCCACCTACGAGCAGTACTTC. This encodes CASSPPGGGPTYEQYF.

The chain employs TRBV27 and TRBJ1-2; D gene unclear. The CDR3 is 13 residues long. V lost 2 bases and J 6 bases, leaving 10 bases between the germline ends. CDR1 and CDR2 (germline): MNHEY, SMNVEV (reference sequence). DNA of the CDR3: TGTGCCAGCAGTTTAGACCCTGAGAATGGCTACACCTTC. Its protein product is CASSLDPENGYTF.

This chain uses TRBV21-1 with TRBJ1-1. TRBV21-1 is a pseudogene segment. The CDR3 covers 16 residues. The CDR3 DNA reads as TGTGCCAGCAGAAAAATGGGGAGAGCCTCGAACAGAGGTGCTTTCTTT. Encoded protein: CASRKMGRASNRGAFF.

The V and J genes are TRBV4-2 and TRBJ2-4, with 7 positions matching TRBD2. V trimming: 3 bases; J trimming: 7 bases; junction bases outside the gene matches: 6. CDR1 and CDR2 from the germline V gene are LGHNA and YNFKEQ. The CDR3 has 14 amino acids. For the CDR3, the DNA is TGTGCCAGCAGCCAGGACGGACTAGGGAACATTCAGTACTTC. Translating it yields CASSQDGLGNIQYF.

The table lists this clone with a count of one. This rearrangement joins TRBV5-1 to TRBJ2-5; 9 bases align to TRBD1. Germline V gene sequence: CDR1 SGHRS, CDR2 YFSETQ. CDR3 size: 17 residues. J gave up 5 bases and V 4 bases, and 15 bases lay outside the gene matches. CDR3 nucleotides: TGCGCCAGCAGCAACGCACCGGGACAGGGTTCGAGGGAGACCCAGTACTTC. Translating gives CASSNAPGQGSRETQYF.

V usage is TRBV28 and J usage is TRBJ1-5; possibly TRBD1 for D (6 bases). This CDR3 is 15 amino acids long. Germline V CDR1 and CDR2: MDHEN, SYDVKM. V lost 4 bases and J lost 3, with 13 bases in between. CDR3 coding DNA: TGTGCCAGCAGTTCTCGACAGGTAGCCAATCAGCCCCAGCATTTT. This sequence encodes CASSSRQVANQPQHF.

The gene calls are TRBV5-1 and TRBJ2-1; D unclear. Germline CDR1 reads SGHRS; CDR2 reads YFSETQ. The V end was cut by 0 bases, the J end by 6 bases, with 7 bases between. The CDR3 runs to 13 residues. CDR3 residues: CASSLDASNEQFF. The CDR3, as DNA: TGCGCCAGCAGCTTGGATGCGAGCAATGAGCAGTTCTTC.

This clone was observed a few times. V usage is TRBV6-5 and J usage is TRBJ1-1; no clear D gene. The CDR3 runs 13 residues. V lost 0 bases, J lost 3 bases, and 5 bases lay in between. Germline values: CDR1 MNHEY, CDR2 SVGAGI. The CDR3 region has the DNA TGTGCCAGCAGTTACTCACTGGACACTGAAGCTTTCTTT. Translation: CASSYSLDTEAFF.

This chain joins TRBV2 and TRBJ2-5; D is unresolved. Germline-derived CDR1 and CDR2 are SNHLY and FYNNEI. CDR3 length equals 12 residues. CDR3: CAITDLRETQYF. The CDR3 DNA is TGTGCGATTACCGACTTGAGGGAGACCCAGTACTTC.